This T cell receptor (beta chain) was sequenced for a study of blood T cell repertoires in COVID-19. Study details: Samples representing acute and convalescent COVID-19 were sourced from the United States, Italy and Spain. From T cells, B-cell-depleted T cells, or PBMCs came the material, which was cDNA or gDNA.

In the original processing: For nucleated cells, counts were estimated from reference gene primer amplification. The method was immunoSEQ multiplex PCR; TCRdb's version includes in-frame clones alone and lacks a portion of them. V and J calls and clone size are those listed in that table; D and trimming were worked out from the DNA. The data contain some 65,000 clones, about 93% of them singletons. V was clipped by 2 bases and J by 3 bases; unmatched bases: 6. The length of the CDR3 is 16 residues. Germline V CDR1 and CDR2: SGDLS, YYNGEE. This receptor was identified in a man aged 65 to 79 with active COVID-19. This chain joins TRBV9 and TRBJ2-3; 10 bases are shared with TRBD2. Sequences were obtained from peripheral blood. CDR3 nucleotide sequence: TGTGCCAGCAGCGTCCAGCGGGGGGGCTTGACAGATACGCAGTATTTT. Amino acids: CASSVQRGGLTDTQYF.